The rows below give T cell receptor beta chains drawn from one sample of a study of T-cell memory formation after mild COVID-19. TCRdb re-analysed the 5' RACE reads in MiXCR, keeping a single row per CDR3 protein. This table holds hundreds of thousands of distinct CDR3 sequences, approximately 19% found once. The source material was PBMCs or a T cell subset sorted from them (not recorded which). The receptors shown here come from a man between 18 and 35 years old who had mild COVID-19 (a few samples of this study predate the infection). Cell type and time point are not known. Each CDR3 is given with its conserved first and last residue. A D gene is named only where the DNA matches it firmly. Not all rows give a size; the values are once, few, many and, for expanded clones, a class.

>-|TRBV7-9|TRBJ2-5|-
TGTGCCAGCAGCCCGATAACTAGTCAGATGGAGACCCAGTACTTC
CASSPITSQMETQYF
>-|TRBV5-6|TRBJ2-1|TRBD2
TGTGCCAGCAGCAGTAGCGGGGGGGCATCGGGTGAGCAGTTCTTC
CASSSSGGASGEQFF
>few|TRBV7-9|TRBJ1-5|-
TGTGCCAGCAGCTCTAGCATCGTGGGTAGCAATCAGCCCCAGCATTTT
CASSSSIVGSNQPQHF
>-|TRBV5-4|TRBJ1-2|TRBD1
TGTGCCAGCAGCGTTGACAGGGGCTTCAATGGCTACACCTTC
CASSVDRGFNGYTF
>few|TRBV5-1|TRBJ2-6|-
TGCGCCAGCAGCCCGGGGCGAATGGGGGCGAGTGGGGCCAACGTCCTGACTTTC
CASSPGRMGASGANVLTF
>many|TRBV15|TRBJ1-2|-
TGTGCCACCAGCAGAGACAGGCAAGGCTACGGCTACACCTTC
CATSRDRQGYGYTF
>-|TRBV20-1|TRBJ2-5|-
TGCAGTGCTAGGCCGGGACACCTTAACCAAGAGACCCAGTACTTC
CSARPGHLNQETQYF
>few|TRBV7-2|TRBJ1-3|TRBD1
TGTGCCAGCAGCGTGGACAGGGGAGTTGCTGGAAACACCATATATTTT
CASSVDRGVAGNTIYF
>-|TRBV5-1|TRBJ1-5|-
TGCGCCAGCAGCTCCGGACAAAATCAGCCCCAGCATTTT
CASSSGQNQPQHF
>-|TRBV9|TRBJ1-1|TRBD1
TGTGCCAGCAGCGCTAACGACAGGGATGTAGGAGCTTTCTTT
CASSANDRDVGAFF
>-|TRBV6-5|TRBJ2-7|TRBD1
TGTGCCAGCAGCCCCGGGACAGGGAACTACGAGCAGTACTTC
CASSPGTGNYEQYF
>few|TRBV6-5|TRBJ1-1|-
TGTGCCAGCAGGGAAGGAGAAATTTGGACTGAAGCTTTCTTT
CASREGEIWTEAFF
>few|TRBV7-2|TRBJ1-2|TRBD1
TGTGCCAGCAGCCCCCCTCCCGGACAGGACAACTATGGCTACACCTTC
CASSPPPGQDNYGYTF
>few|TRBV6-2/TRBV6-3|TRBJ2-7|-
TGTGCCAGCTGTCAGGTGGGCTACTCCTACGAGCAGTACTTC
CASCQVGYSYEQYF
>few|TRBV7-9|TRBJ2-7|TRBD1
TGTGCCAGCAGCTTGGGGACAGGGAGGTACGAGCAGTACTTC
CASSLGTGRYEQYF
>few|TRBV7-2|TRBJ2-3|TRBD2
TGTGCCAGCAGCTTAGCCGAACTAGCGACAGATACGCAGTATTTT
CASSLAELATDTQYF
>-|TRBV5-1|TRBJ2-1|TRBD2
TGCGCCAGCAGCTTGGATTTAGCGGGGCTGTTCTTC
CASSLDLAGLFF
>-|TRBV6-2/TRBV6-3|TRBJ1-2|-
TGTGCCAGCAGCTACAGAGGCTTGGATGGCTACACCTTC
CASSYRGLDGYTF
>-|TRBV20-1|TRBJ2-2|-
TGCAGTGCTAGCGGGAAGAACACCGGGGAGCTGTTTTTT
CSASGKNTGELFF
>few|TRBV5-5|TRBJ2-2|-
TGTGCCAGCAGCTGGCGGGACCGCAGCGGGGAGCTGTTTTTT
CASSWRDRSGELFF
>-|TRBV12-3/TRBV12-4|TRBJ2-7|-
TGTGCCAGCAGTTTACGGCGGGACCACTACGAGCAGTACTTC
CASSLRRDHYEQYF
>many|TRBV24-1|TRBJ1-4|TRBD1
TGTGCCACCACCCCGGGACAGAGTAATGAAAAACTGTTTTTT
CATTPGQSNEKLFF
>-|TRBV12-3/TRBV12-4|TRBJ1-2|-
TGTGCCAGCAGCCCCTCAGGGTCTGCCTATGGCTACACCTTC
CASSPSGSAYGYTF
>-|TRBV6-2/TRBV6-3|TRBJ2-2|-
TGTGCCAGCAGTTCTGAGGGAATCACCGGGGAGCTGTTTTTT
CASSSEGITGELFF
>few|TRBV4-3|TRBJ2-2|-
TGCGCCAGCAGCCAAGATTTGGGCTGGAGCACCGGGGAGCTGTTTTTT
CASSQDLGWSTGELFF
>many|TRBV5-1|TRBJ2-5|-
TGCGCCAGCAGCCACACACTGGACACGATTGTCTTC
CASSHTLDTIVF
>-|TRBV6-1|TRBJ2-2|-
TGTGCCAGCATCCCCAGGACCAACACCGGGGAGCTGTTTTTT
CASIPRTNTGELFF
>many|TRBV4-1|TRBJ1-2|TRBD1
TGCGCCAGCAGCCAAGTGGACCGCAGGGGGCGCATACATGGCTACACCTTC
CASSQVDRRGRIHGYTF
>-|TRBV9|TRBJ2-7|-
TGTGCCAGCAGCGTAGGAGCAGGGGCCCCCTACGAGCAGTACTTC
CASSVGAGAPYEQYF
>-|TRBV7-3|TRBJ2-3|-
TGTGCCAGCAGCTCTATGACTCCGCCAGATACGCAGTATTTT
CASSSMTPPDTQYF
>-|TRBV4-1|TRBJ2-7|-
TGCGCCAGCAGCCAGCCGGCCATCTCAAAGCAGTACTTC
CASSQPAISKQYF
>few|TRBV5-1|TRBJ1-4|-
TGCGCCAGCAGCTTGGACAGTACAAGTGAAAAACTGTTTTTT
CASSLDSTSEKLFF
>many|TRBV12-3/TRBV12-4|TRBJ2-5|-
TGTGCCAGCAGTTTAGCCACCGGATCTCAAGAGACCCAGTACTTC
CASSLATGSQETQYF
>few|TRBV10-2|TRBJ1-1|TRBD1
TGCGCCAGCAGCCGAGGACAGGGCGGGAGCACTGAAGCTTTCTTT
CASSRGQGGSTEAFF
>-|TRBV19|TRBJ1-6|TRBD1
TGTGCCAGTAGAGTGGACAGGCAAAATTCACCCCTCCACTTT
CASRVDRQNSPLHF
>few|TRBV3-1|TRBJ2-7|TRBD1
TGTGCCAGCATCGATTCGGGACAGGGAACCTACGAGCAGTACTTC
CASIDSGQGTYEQYF
>-|TRBV5-1|TRBJ2-7|TRBD1
TGCGCCAGCAGCCCTACCGGGACAGGGATCAACGAGCAGTACTTC
CASSPTGTGINEQYF
>few|TRBV29-1|TRBJ2-1|-
TGCAGCGTCTCCCGTTACAATGAGCAGTTCTTC
CSVSRYNEQFF
>-|TRBV6-5|TRBJ1-2|-
TGTGCCAGCAGTCCAACCGACCTCTATGGCTACACCTTC
CASSPTDLYGYTF
>-|TRBV24-1|TRBJ2-4|TRBD1
TGTGCCACCAGTGAGACAGGGGGCCCCAAAAACATTCAGTACTTC
CATSETGGPKNIQYF
>many|TRBV7-7|TRBJ2-5|TRBD1
TGTGCCAGCAGCTTAAATAGGGGGCCCCAAGAGACCCAGTACTTC
CASSLNRGPQETQYF
>-|TRBV7-9|TRBJ1-1|-
TGTGCCAGCAGCTTACAACTAGTGGGCACTGAAGCTTTCTTT
CASSLQLVGTEAFF
>few|TRBV4-1|TRBJ2-3|-
TGCGCCAGCAGCCTACTAGGGCCAGGTACGCAGTATTTT
CASSLLGPGTQYF
>-|TRBV6-2/TRBV6-3|TRBJ2-6|-
TGTGCCAGCAGTTATGAGGCCCTAGTCCTGACTTTC
CASSYEALVLTF
>-|TRBV4-1|TRBJ2-1|TRBD1
TGCGCCAGCAGCCAAGATGACAGGGACGGATACAATGAGCAGTTCTTC
CASSQDDRDGYNEQFF
>few|TRBV29-1|TRBJ2-1|-
TGCAGCGTTAAGGGGGGGTCCTACAATGAGCAGTTCTTC
CSVKGGSYNEQFF
>few|TRBV3-1|TRBJ2-7|TRBD1
TGTGCCAGCAGCGGTGGACAGGCCTACGAGCAGTACTTC
CASSGGQAYEQYF
>-|TRBV24-1|TRBJ2-3|-
TGTGCCACCAGTGAAGCTAGCACAGATACGCAGTATTTT
CATSEASTDTQYF
>-|TRBV7-6|TRBJ1-6|TRBD1
TGTGCCAGCAGCCGGGGAGAGGGACAGGGTTTTGCTTCACCCCTCCACTTT
CASSRGEGQGFASPLHF